These T cell receptor beta chains were read from a single sample in a study of T cell responses to AZD1222 COVID-19 vaccine. Here immunoSEQ multiplex PCR was the method, and the copy in TCRdb shows in-frame clones only, minus some. The sample shows about 110,000 clones, around 84% of them seen only once. The source material was peripheral blood, sampled on day 0 of AZD1222 vaccination. Receptors originate from an adult in good health. CDR3s include the opening cysteine and the closing phenylalanine or tryptophan. The D gene is left open where the match is weak. Only part of the rows carry a size: once, few, many, or a class if the clone is expanded.

>TRBV7-2|-|TRBJ2-3|TRBD1
TGTGCCAGCAGTTTTACAGGGGGCGGGGGCACAGATACGCAGTATTTT
CASSFTGGGGTDTQYF
>TRBV7-2|-|TRBJ1-2|TRBD1
TGTGCCAGCAGCCTAACAGGGGGCGTTGGCTACACCTTC
CASSLTGGVGYTF
>TRBV5-1|-|TRBJ2-4|-
TGCGCCAGCAGCTTGGCCTCAGGGGCCAAAAACATTCAGTACTTC
CASSLASGAKNIQYF
>TRBV3-1/TRBV3-2|-|TRBJ2-7|-
TGTGCCAGCAGCCAAGATGGTTCGGTAGGTAACTACGAGCAGTACTTC
CASSQDGSVGNYEQYF
>TRBV15|-|TRBJ2-1|TRBD2
TGTGCCACCAGCAGAGATGGGAGCGGGGGACACAATGAGCAGTTCTTC
CATSRDGSGGHNEQFF
>TRBV10-3|-|TRBJ1-1|-
TGTGCCATCAGTGAGCTGGTCGGCAGGAACACTGAAGCTTTCTTT
CAISELVGRNTEAFF
>TRBV28|-|TRBJ2-7|TRBD1
TGTGCCAGCATGAGGGGACAGGGTTCTTTCTCCTACGAGCAGTACTTC
CASMRGQGSFSYEQYF
>TRBV15|-|TRBJ2-1|TRBD1
TGTGCCACCAGCAGAGAGACAGGGGTACTCAATGAGCAGTTCTTC
CATSRETGVLNEQFF
>TRBV28|-|TRBJ2-7|-
TGTGCCAGCAGTTTGGACCGAAGCTCCTACGAGCAGTACTTC
CASSLDRSSYEQYF
>TRBV28|-|TRBJ1-5|-
TGTGCCAGCACCTATGGGAATCAGCCCCAGCATTTT
CASTYGNQPQHF
>TRBV2|-|TRBJ2-7|-
TGTGCCAGCAGTGCCGACACTAAAACCTACGAGCAGTACTTC
CASSADTKTYEQYF
>TRBV7-9|-|TRBJ2-2|-
TGTGCCAGCAGCTTCACCTCTTCCACCGGGGAGCTGTTTTTT
CASSFTSSTGELFF
>TRBV9|-|TRBJ2-2|TRBD2
TGTGCCGGGGCCCCGGGGGCTAGCGGGGGGACCGGGGAGCTGTTTTTT
CAGAPGASGGTGELFF
>TRBV2|-|TRBJ1-2|-
TGTGCCAGCAACCAGGGGACCTATGGCTACACCTTC
CASNQGTYGYTF
>TRBV5-1|once|TRBJ2-7|TRBD2
TGCGCCAGCAGCCGGGGACTAGACCAATCCTACGAGCAGTACTTC
CASSRGLDQSYEQYF
>TRBV3-1/TRBV3-2|-|TRBJ1-1|-
TGTGCCAGCAAGTTAACCGGGGGGGACGAAGCTTTCTTT
CASKLTGGDEAFF
>TRBV6-5|-|TRBJ2-1|-
TGTGCCAGCAGTCTAACCGGGCGACATGAGCAGTTCTTC
CASSLTGRHEQFF
>TRBV5-1|-|TRBJ1-6|-
TGCGCCAGCAGCTTGGGGGGGGCGCCCAATAATTCACCCCTCCACTTT
CASSLGGAPNNSPLHF
>TRBV4-3|-|TRBJ1-2|TRBD1
TGCGCCAGCAGCCGAGGACAGGAAGATGGCTACACCTTC
CASSRGQEDGYTF
>TRBV5-1|-|TRBJ1-1|-
TGCGCCAGCAGCTTGATTCAGGGATCGAACACTGAAGCTTTCTTT
CASSLIQGSNTEAFF
>TRBV4-1|-|TRBJ2-7|-
TGCGCCAGCAGCCAAGGGTCAGGGAACTACGAGCAGTACTTC
CASSQGSGNYEQYF
>TRBV28|-|TRBJ1-4|-
TGTGCCAGCAGTGGCTATGATCCGAGAAGCAATGAAAAACTGTTTTTT
CASSGYDPRSNEKLFF
>TRBV27|-|TRBJ1-2|-
TGTGCCAGCAGTTTAACGGAGCGGTATGATGGCTACACCTTC
CASSLTERYDGYTF
>TRBV6-1|once|TRBJ2-5|TRBD2
TGTGCCAGCAGTCAGCGGGACCTAGACCCGGAGACCCAGTACTTC
CASSQRDLDPETQYF
>TRBV30|-|TRBJ1-1|-
TGTGCCTGGAGTGTAAACAGGTTGGCTTTCTTT
CAWSVNRLAFF
>TRBV6-5|-|TRBJ1-2|-
TGTGCCAGCAGTTACTCGTTGGGGCAAGGCTATGGCTACACCTTC
CASSYSLGQGYGYTF
>TRBV7-3|-|TRBJ2-4|-
TGTGCCAGCAGCTTAGGTGGGTCAGGAGGAAACATTCAGTACTTC
CASSLGGSGGNIQYF
>TRBV18|-|TRBJ2-3|TRBD1
TGTGCCAGCTCACGCGACAGGGGTTTCACAGATACGCAGTATTTT
CASSRDRGFTDTQYF
>TRBV6-5|-|TRBJ1-6|TRBD1
TGTGCCAGCAGGCAGGACAGGGCGGGTAATTCACCCCTCCACTTT
CASRQDRAGNSPLHF
>TRBV5-1|-|TRBJ1-1|-
TGCGCCAGCAGCTTTACGAACACTGAAGCTTTCTTT
CASSFTNTEAFF
>TRBV9|-|TRBJ2-7|TRBD1
TGTGCCAGCAGCGGATGGGGACAGGGTGGCGAGCAGTACTTC
CASSGWGQGGEQYF
>TRBV14|-|TRBJ1-5|-
TGTGCCAGCAGCCAAGTGGGGGGCGGCAATCAGCCCCAGCATTTT
CASSQVGGGNQPQHF
>TRBV5-8|-|TRBJ1-5|TRBD1
TGTGCCAGCAGCCCGCGGACAGGCAGGCAGCCCCAGCATTTT
CASSPRTGRQPQHF
>TRBV9|-|TRBJ2-3|-
TGTGCCAGCAGCGTTACGGGCTTAGGGAACCCAGATACGCAGTATTTT
CASSVTGLGNPDTQYF
>TRBV7-2|-|TRBJ2-3|TRBD2
TGTGCCAGCAGCTTAAAGGTAGCGGGGGGAACCACAGATACGCAGTATTTT
CASSLKVAGGTTDTQYF
>TRBV7-3|-|TRBJ2-4|-
TGTGCCAGCAGCCTAAGGGTAGCCAAAAACATTCAGTACTTC
CASSLRVAKNIQYF
>TRBV5-1|-|TRBJ1-2|-
TGCGCCAGCAGTAGGGAGGGTGACTATGGCTACACCTTC
CASSREGDYGYTF